A selection of T cell receptor beta chains follows, all from one sample in a study of T-cell memory formation after mild COVID-19. A single record per CDR3 protein comes from TCRdb applying MiXCR to the 5' RACE reads. The sample lists around 340,000 distinct CDR3 sequences, around 15% occurring once. Sequencing used PBMCs or a T cell subset sorted from them (not recorded which). The receptors originated from a young man who had mild COVID-19 (a few samples of this study predate the infection). Cell type and time point are not known. Both conserved end residues are part of each CDR3. Fields, in order: V gene, D gene, clone size, J gene, CDR3 DNA, CDR3 protein. D genes are given only for firm matches. Some rows have no size entry. The others give once, few or many, or a class for an expanded clone.

v_call: TRBV21-1
d_call: NA
clone_size: few
j_call: TRBJ1-3
cdr3_nt: TGTGCCAGCAGCACCCCGGGACAGGGGGCTTGTGGTAGAAACACCATATATTTT
cdr3_aa: CASSTPGQGACGRNTIYF

v_call: TRBV20-1
d_call: NA
clone_size: NA
j_call: TRBJ1-5
cdr3_nt: TGCAGTGCTAGCGATTGGGATCCCCCCCAGCATTTT
cdr3_aa: CSASDWDPPQHF

v_call: TRBV20-1
d_call: TRBD2
clone_size: NA
j_call: TRBJ2-1
cdr3_nt: TGCAGTGCCGTCCAATCCCGGACTAGCGGCCCGAGCTCCTACAATGAGCAGTTCTTC
cdr3_aa: CSAVQSRTSGPSSYNEQFF

v_call: TRBV12-3/TRBV12-4
d_call: NA
clone_size: many
j_call: TRBJ2-6
cdr3_nt: TGTGCCAGCAGTTTAATGTGGGGCCCCCTTCCGGTCCTGACTTTC
cdr3_aa: CASSLMWGPLPVLTF

v_call: TRBV6-5
d_call: NA
clone_size: few
j_call: TRBJ1-1
cdr3_nt: TGTGCCAGCAAGACACAGATGAACACTGAAGCTTTCTTT
cdr3_aa: CASKTQMNTEAFF

v_call: TRBV18
d_call: TRBD1
clone_size: few
j_call: TRBJ1-2
cdr3_nt: TGTGCCAGCTCACCACAAATGATAACCGGGACAGAATATGGCTACACCTTC
cdr3_aa: CASSPQMITGTEYGYTF

v_call: TRBV4-3
d_call: NA
clone_size: NA
j_call: TRBJ2-5
cdr3_nt: TGCGCCAGCAGCGGCGAGGCCTGGGGGACCCAGTACTTC
cdr3_aa: CASSGEAWGTQYF

v_call: TRBV10-3
d_call: NA
clone_size: few
j_call: TRBJ1-1
cdr3_nt: TGTGCCATCAGGGGGTTTGGGCCCAACACTGAAGCTTTCTTT
cdr3_aa: CAIRGFGPNTEAFF

v_call: TRBV7-2
d_call: NA
clone_size: few
j_call: TRBJ2-5
cdr3_nt: TGTGCCAGCAGCTCCCCTCCCCAAGAGACCCAGTACTTC
cdr3_aa: CASSSPPQETQYF

v_call: TRBV7-6
d_call: TRBD2
clone_size: NA
j_call: TRBJ2-5
cdr3_nt: TGTGCCAGCAGCCGAAGGGATGGTAGCGGGGGGCGGGAGACCCAGTACTTC
cdr3_aa: CASSRRDGSGGRETQYF

v_call: TRBV4-1
d_call: TRBD1
clone_size: few
j_call: TRBJ2-2
cdr3_nt: TGCGCCAGCGGCGAGACAGGGGTCTTATCGAACACCGGGGAGCTGTTTTTT
cdr3_aa: CASGETGVLSNTGELFF

v_call: TRBV4-1
d_call: TRBD1
clone_size: few
j_call: TRBJ2-5
cdr3_nt: TGCGCCAGCAGCCAAGTGGGGACAGGCGGTAAAGAGACCCAGTACTTC
cdr3_aa: CASSQVGTGGKETQYF

v_call: TRBV11-2
d_call: TRBD1
clone_size: few
j_call: TRBJ2-5
cdr3_nt: TGTGCCAGCAGCGGTGGACAGGGAGTTTGGGAGACCCAGTACTTC
cdr3_aa: CASSGGQGVWETQYF

v_call: TRBV24-1
d_call: TRBD1
clone_size: few
j_call: TRBJ2-1
cdr3_nt: TGTGCCACCAGTGACTTGGGACAGGGGGTCGATGAGCAGTTCTTC
cdr3_aa: CATSDLGQGVDEQFF

v_call: TRBV6-6
d_call: TRBD1
clone_size: NA
j_call: TRBJ2-3
cdr3_nt: TGTGCCAGCAGTTACTCCGACAGGGGGGGCGATACGCAGTATTTT
cdr3_aa: CASSYSDRGGDTQYF

v_call: TRBV10-3
d_call: NA
clone_size: few
j_call: TRBJ1-2
cdr3_nt: TGTGCCATCAGTGTGGGATCGGGGGGCCACGGCTACACCTTC
cdr3_aa: CAISVGSGGHGYTF

v_call: TRBV2
d_call: NA
clone_size: few
j_call: TRBJ1-1
cdr3_nt: TGTGCCAGCCATAGGGACTTTGGAACTGAAGCTTTCTTT
cdr3_aa: CASHRDFGTEAFF

v_call: TRBV5-1
d_call: NA
clone_size: many
j_call: TRBJ1-3
cdr3_nt: TGTGCCAGCAGCTTAGGATCTGGAAACACCATATATTTT
cdr3_aa: CASSLGSGNTIYF

v_call: TRBV27
d_call: NA
clone_size: few
j_call: TRBJ2-3
cdr3_nt: TGTGCCAGCGGACTCGGGTGGGGGGGCCGTGATACGCAGTATTTT
cdr3_aa: CASGLGWGGRDTQYF

v_call: TRBV6-5
d_call: NA
clone_size: NA
j_call: TRBJ2-4
cdr3_nt: TGTGCCAGCAGTTACTCCCGGGTTCTGGGCAAAAACATTCAGTACTTC
cdr3_aa: CASSYSRVLGKNIQYF

v_call: TRBV20-1
d_call: NA
clone_size: few
j_call: TRBJ2-1
cdr3_nt: TGCAGTGCCACAAAACCCCCGGGAACCTACAATGAGCAGTTCTTC
cdr3_aa: CSATKPPGTYNEQFF

v_call: TRBV6-6
d_call: NA
clone_size: NA
j_call: TRBJ1-1
cdr3_nt: TGTGCCAGCAGTCCCGGGACCGCGAACACTGAAGCTTTCTTT
cdr3_aa: CASSPGTANTEAFF

v_call: TRBV28
d_call: TRBD1
clone_size: many
j_call: TRBJ2-5
cdr3_nt: TGTGCCAGCCGTCAGGGGGCTAGGGAGACCCAGTACTTC
cdr3_aa: CASRQGARETQYF

v_call: TRBV5-6
d_call: TRBD1
clone_size: NA
j_call: TRBJ2-1
cdr3_nt: TGTGCCAGCAGCCCCCGGACAGGAGTCTACAATGAGCAGTTCTTC
cdr3_aa: CASSPRTGVYNEQFF

v_call: TRBV5-1
d_call: NA
clone_size: NA
j_call: TRBJ2-1
cdr3_nt: TGCGCCAGCAGCTTGGTATCAGGGTATGATGAGCAGTTCTTC
cdr3_aa: CASSLVSGYDEQFF

v_call: TRBV29-1
d_call: NA
clone_size: NA
j_call: TRBJ1-5
cdr3_nt: TGCAGCGACGAACTTAGGGGTCAGCCCCAGCATTTT
cdr3_aa: CSDELRGQPQHF

v_call: TRBV5-1
d_call: NA
clone_size: many
j_call: TRBJ2-2
cdr3_nt: TGCGCCAGCAGCTTGGACCCCACCGGGGAGCTGTTTTTT
cdr3_aa: CASSLDPTGELFF

v_call: TRBV20-1
d_call: NA
clone_size: many
j_call: TRBJ2-5
cdr3_nt: TGCAGTGCTATTTTTGAGACCCAGTACTTC
cdr3_aa: CSAIFETQYF

v_call: TRBV5-1
d_call: TRBD2
clone_size: many
j_call: TRBJ2-2
cdr3_nt: TGCGCCAGCAGCCCCCTTGGACTAGCGGGGGACGCGAACACCGGGGAGCTGTTTTTT
cdr3_aa: CASSPLGLAGDANTGELFF

v_call: TRBV7-2
d_call: NA
clone_size: few
j_call: TRBJ2-4
cdr3_nt: TGTGCCAGCAGCCCGAGGACGGGACTAGCCAAAAACATTCAGTACTTC
cdr3_aa: CASSPRTGLAKNIQYF

v_call: TRBV2
d_call: NA
clone_size: NA
j_call: TRBJ2-4
cdr3_nt: TGTGCCAGCAGTGAAGAGGGGAACATTCAGTACTTC
cdr3_aa: CASSEEGNIQYF

v_call: TRBV2
d_call: TRBD1
clone_size: few
j_call: TRBJ2-3
cdr3_nt: TGTGCCAGCAGTCTAGACAGGGGCACCGCAGATACGCAGTATTTT
cdr3_aa: CASSLDRGTADTQYF

v_call: TRBV6-1
d_call: TRBD1
clone_size: few
j_call: TRBJ2-7
cdr3_nt: TGTGCCAGCAGTGAGTCCGGGACAGACGAGCAGTACTTC
cdr3_aa: CASSESGTDEQYF

v_call: TRBV7-7
d_call: TRBD1
clone_size: NA
j_call: TRBJ2-5
cdr3_nt: TGTGCTAGCAGGGCACAGGGGGAGGAGACCCAGTACTTC
cdr3_aa: CASRAQGEETQYF

v_call: TRBV7-2
d_call: NA
clone_size: many
j_call: TRBJ2-5
cdr3_nt: TGTGCCAGCAGCTTAAATGGGGGGGCCTCCGCAGAGACCCAGTACTTC
cdr3_aa: CASSLNGGASAETQYF

v_call: TRBV20-1
d_call: TRBD2
clone_size: NA
j_call: TRBJ2-1
cdr3_nt: TGCAGTGCTGGACTAGCGGGGGGACTAGAGCAGTTCTTC
cdr3_aa: CSAGLAGGLEQFF

v_call: TRBV4-1
d_call: NA
clone_size: NA
j_call: TRBJ2-3
cdr3_nt: TGCGCCAGCAGCCAAGATTGGATAGATACGCAGTATTTT
cdr3_aa: CASSQDWIDTQYF

v_call: TRBV6-2/TRBV6-3
d_call: NA
clone_size: many
j_call: TRBJ2-3
cdr3_nt: TGTGCCAGCACTCGGACTACATCACCCACAGATACGCAGTATTTT
cdr3_aa: CASTRTTSPTDTQYF

v_call: TRBV5-1
d_call: TRBD1
clone_size: few
j_call: TRBJ1-3
cdr3_nt: TGCGCCAGCAGCTTGGCATGGGACAGCTCTGGAAACACCATATATTTT
cdr3_aa: CASSLAWDSSGNTIYF

v_call: TRBV20-1
d_call: NA
clone_size: NA
j_call: TRBJ2-1
cdr3_nt: TGCAGTGCTAGAGATGATCTTAGCTCCTACAATGAGCAGTTCTTC
cdr3_aa: CSARDDLSSYNEQFF

v_call: TRBV7-2
d_call: TRBD1
clone_size: NA
j_call: TRBJ2-7
cdr3_nt: TGTGCCAGCAGCTTAAGGTCAGGGGGAGCCCGATATCAGTACTTC
cdr3_aa: CASSLRSGGARYQYF

v_call: TRBV6-2/TRBV6-3
d_call: NA
clone_size: many
j_call: TRBJ1-6
cdr3_nt: TGTGCCAGCACGAATAATTCACCCCTCCACTTT
cdr3_aa: CASTNNSPLHF

v_call: TRBV18
d_call: NA
clone_size: few
j_call: TRBJ2-1
cdr3_nt: TGTGCCAGCTCACCACTTAGGGTAAACAATGAGCAGTTCTTC
cdr3_aa: CASSPLRVNNEQFF